This TCR beta chain was documented in a study of shared clonotypes between healthy human individuals. Data came from immunoSEQ multiplex PCR; TCRdb stores just in-frame clones and leaves some out. The sample has a few million clones; over 85% are singletons. Whole-study results and caveats: Of the naive CD4 clonotypes, about 5% were shared across a handful of donors.

The germline V gene encodes CDR1 LGHNA and CDR2 YNFKEQ. The V and J ends lost 4 bases and 6 bases, in that order; junction bases with no gene match: 6. The CDR3 covers 14 residues. CD45RO-negative cells were positively selected for CCR7, leaving out terminally differentiated effector memory CD45RA+ cells. Concerning this clone: Its antigen is not known.

The sequence was obtained from a man aged 18 to 35 in good health. Some clones in this sample may be carry-over from other donors' samples. This rearrangement joins TRBV4-2 to TRBJ1-2; TRBD1 matches at 9 bases. Source material: naive CD8+ T cells from PBMCs. For the CDR3, the DNA is TGTGCCAGCAGCCCCACGGGACAGGGAAATGGCTACACCTTC. Protein sequence: CASSPTGQGNGYTF.